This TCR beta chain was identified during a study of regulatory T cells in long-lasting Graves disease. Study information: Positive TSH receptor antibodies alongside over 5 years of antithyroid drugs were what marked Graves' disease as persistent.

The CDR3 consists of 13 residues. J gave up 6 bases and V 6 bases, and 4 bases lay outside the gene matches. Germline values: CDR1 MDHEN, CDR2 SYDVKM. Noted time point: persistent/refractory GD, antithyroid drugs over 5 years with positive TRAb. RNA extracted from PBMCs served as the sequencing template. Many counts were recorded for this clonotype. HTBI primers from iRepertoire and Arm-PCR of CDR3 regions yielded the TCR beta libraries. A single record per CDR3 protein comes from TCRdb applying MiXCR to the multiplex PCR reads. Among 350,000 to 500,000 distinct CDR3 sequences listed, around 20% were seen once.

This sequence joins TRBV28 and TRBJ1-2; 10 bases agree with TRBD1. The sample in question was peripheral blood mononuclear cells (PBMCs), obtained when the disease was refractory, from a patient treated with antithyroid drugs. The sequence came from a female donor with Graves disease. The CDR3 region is CASRVGQGDGYTF. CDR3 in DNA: TGTGCCAGCAGAGTTGGACAGGGGGATGGCTACACCTTC.